Following are 21 T cell receptor beta chains from one sample sequenced in a study of T cell repertoires in cytomegalovirus infection. MiXCR, run by TCRdb on the reads, gives a single entry per CDR3 protein. The sample has approximately 150,000 distinct CDR3 sequences; about 6.5% are singletons. Sequencing used PBMCs. Every receptor here comes from a human donor in good health (CMV status not recorded). Some clones in this sample may be carry-over from other donors' samples.

The chain has TRBV23-1 and TRBJ2-7, with 9 bases lining up with TRBD1. TRBV23-1 is an ORF; its function is uncertain. The CDR3 is 18 residues long. Trimming removed 2 bases from V and 3 bases from J; junction bases left unmatched: 14. This CDR3 reads CASSQLLRLGDRVYEQYF. As DNA, the CDR3 is TGCGCCAGCAGTCAACTTCTCAGACTAGGGGACAGGGTCTACGAGCAGTACTTC.

This clonotype was seen ten or more times. The gene calls are TRBV19 and TRBJ2-7, with D unresolved. Germline V CDR1 and CDR2: LNHDA, SQIVND (reference sequence). V lost 5 bases and J 4 bases, leaving 6 bases between the germline ends. The CDR3 is made up of 11 amino acids. The CDR3 coding sequence is TGTGCCAGTAGTTCAGAGTACGAGCAGTACTTC. As protein: CASSSEYEQYF. The full variable domain, rest sourced from reference TRBV19 and TRBJ2-7, is DGGITQSPKYLFRKEGQNVTLSCEQNLNHDAMYWYRQDPGQGLRLIYYSQIVNDFQKGDIAEGYSVSREKKESFPLTVTSAQKNPTAFYLCASSSEYEQYFGPGTRLTVT.

This clonotype was picked up many times. The chain recombines TRBV18 with TRBJ2-5; D possibly corresponds to TRBD1 (5 bases). Germline lookup yields CDR1 KGHSH and CDR2 LQKENI. This CDR3 is built from 15 residues. The ends were cut back, 1 base at V and 2 bases at J, with 11 bases in the middle. The CDR3 protein is CASSPLGRVQETQYF. The DNA for the CDR3 is TGTGCCAGCTCACCACTCGGCAGGGTTCAAGAGACCCAGTACTTC.

This clonotype occurred many times. The genes are TRBV7-9 and TRBJ1-6; D is possibly TRBD1 (5 bases). Germline V gives CDR1 SEHNR, CDR2 FQNEAQ (reference sequence). Trimming left V 5 bases short and J 6 bases short, with 14 bases between. CDR3 size: 15 residues. CDR3: CASSPTRGSNSPLHF. In nucleotides, the CDR3 is TGTGCCAGCAGCCCCACTCGGGGGTCTAATTCACCCCTCCACTTT.

This clonotype was observed at least ten times. The chain recombines TRBV2 with TRBJ2-3, with D unclear. The germline V gene encodes CDR1 SNHLY and CDR2 FYNNEI. V gave up 4 bases and J gave up 0 bases, with 11 bases separating them. The CDR3 has 15 residues. The CDR3 here is CASSGAGQSTDTQYF. CDR3 nucleotides: TGTGCCAGCAGTGGTGCTGGCCAGAGCACAGATACGCAGTATTTT.

Many counts were recorded for this clonotype. The rearrangement joins TRBV7-2 to TRBJ2-2; D may be TRBD1 (5 bases). Deletions cut 4 bases from V and 2 bases from J, with 11 bases between. The CDR3 runs 15 residues. The germline V gene has CDR1 SGHTA and CDR2 FQGNSA. In DNA, the CDR3 is TGTGCCAGCAGCTCCTGGACACTCAACACCGGGGAGCTGTTTTTT. Translation: CASSSWTLNTGELFF.

This clonotype was detected ten times or more. The J gene is TRBJ2-6, the V gene TRBV7-2, with 8 bases that match TRBD1. V lost 7 bases, J lost 1 base, and 9 bases stayed unmatched. Germline V gene data show CDR1 as SGHTA and CDR2 as FQGNSA. This CDR3 region has 17 residues. The CDR3 is CASTLDRVGSGANVLTF. The CDR3 DNA reads as TGTGCCAGCACCCTGGACAGGGTTGGATCTGGGGCCAACGTCCTGACTTTC.

This clonotype occurred many times. V gene TRBV7-8 combines with J gene TRBJ1-1, with 7 bases aligning to TRBD1. CDR3 length equals 15 residues. V trimming: 4 bases; J trimming: 7 bases; junction bases outside the gene matches: 12. Per the germline V gene, CDR1 is SGHVS and CDR2 is FQNEAQ. The CDR3 coding sequence is TGTGCCAGCAGCTCCAGCCGGACAGGACGCTTTGAAGCTTTCTTT. It yields the protein CASSSSRTGRFEAFF.

This clonotype has more than one count but fewer than ten. This chain uses TRBV18 with TRBJ1-6, with D tentatively TRBD1 (5 bases). V was cut by 0 bases and J by 10 bases, with 16 bases left in between. The CDR3 has 16 amino acids. Germline V gives CDR1 KGHSH, CDR2 LQKENI. The CDR3 DNA reads TGTGCCAGCTCACCACCCGGCACATTTGGGGGGTCACCCCTCCACTTT. Translated: CASSPPGTFGGSPLHF.

This clonotype has a count of ten or more. This sequence joins TRBV7-2 and TRBJ2-7; D uncertain. Germline V gene data show CDR1 as SGHTA and CDR2 as FQGNSA. CDR3 length: 12 residues. V lost 4 bases to trimming and J lost 3 bases, with 7 bases between them. The CDR3 loop is CASSSDDYEQYF. The CDR3 nucleotides are TGTGCCAGCAGCTCGGACGACTACGAGCAGTACTTC.

The table lists this clonotype with many counts. This chain links TRBV7-8 with TRBJ2-2; 11 bases are shared with TRBD2. Germline loops: CDR1 SGHVS, CDR2 FQNEAQ. Trimming cost V 4 bases and J 3 bases; bases outside gene matches: 10. The CDR3 length is 18 residues. DNA of the CDR3: TGTGCCAGCAGCTCCCGCACTAGCGGGGGCCCTCACACCGGGGAGCTGTTTTTT. Translating it yields CASSSRTSGGPHTGELFF.

This clonotype was seen many times. J is TRBJ1-2 and V is TRBV7-2; no reliable D call. Germline CDR1 SGHTA, CDR2 FQGNSA. The CDR3 runs 16 residues. Between the trimmed V and J ends, which lost 4 bases and 4 bases, there was a span of 19 bases. The CDR3 DNA follows: TGTGCCAGCAGCTCAATTCTCCTTGGACCCTTCTATGGCTACACCTTC. It codes for CASSSILLGPFYGYTF.

The chain couples TRBV24-1 to TRBJ2-3; the D call may be TRBD1 or TRBD2 (5 bases each). The CDR3 has 13 amino acids. CDR1 and CDR2 from the germline V gene are KGHDR and SFDVKD. V lost 4 bases and J 2 bases, leaving 6 bases between the germline ends. The CDR3 DNA sequence: TGTGCCACCAGTGAGGGGGTCACAGATACGCAGTATTTT. It is translated as CATSEGVTDTQYF.

This clonotype has ten or more counts. The gene calls are TRBV20-1 and TRBJ1-5; no reliable D call. The CDR3 is 14 residues long. CDR1 and CDR2 (germline): DFQATT, SNEGSKA (reference sequence). Between the trimmed V and J ends, which lost 0 bases and 5 bases, there was a span of 11 bases. The CDR3 DNA sequence: TGCAGTGCTAGAGATCTCAAGGTCGATCAGCCCCAGCATTTT. Encoded protein: CSARDLKVDQPQHF.

This clonotype has a count of ten or more. The V call is TRBV6-2 or TRBV6-3, the J call TRBJ2-7, with 7 bases aligning to TRBD1. With 8 bases clipped from V and 2 bases from J, the junction kept 6 bases outside the gene matches. Looked up from germline, CDR1 is MNHEY and CDR2 is SVGEGT. The CDR3 spans 13 residues. The CDR3 DNA is TGTGCCAGCTCGACCGGGACAGCCTACGAGCAGTACTTC. This sequence encodes CASSTGTAYEQYF.

Points on this clonotype: Possible read error: a much larger clone is one base away. The chain has TRBV5-5 and TRBJ2-3; 7 bases map to TRBD2. This CDR3 has 18 amino acids. Per germline, CDR1 SGHKS and CDR2 YYEKEE (reference sequence). The CDR3 reads CTSSFPLPRDYQGDTQYF. In DNA, the CDR3 is TGTACCAGCAGCTTTCCTCTTCCTAGGGACTATCAAGGGGATACGCAGTATTTT.

The chain uses TRBV7-2 and TRBJ1-3; the D is unclear. V was clipped by 6 bases and J by 0 bases, with 9 bases between them. Germline CDR1 and CDR2: SGHTA and FQGNSA. The CDR3 contains 14 residues. The CDR3 sequence: CASRFLNSGNTIYF. CDR3 bases: TGTGCCAGCAGGTTCCTCAACTCTGGAAACACCATATATTTT.

In this sample, this clonotype turned up many times. J is TRBJ1-6 and V is TRBV12-3 or TRBV12-4, with 11 bases identical to TRBD1. The CDR3 totals 16 residues. J gave up 9 bases and V 6 bases, and 10 bases lay outside the gene matches. For the CDR3, the DNA is TGTGCCAGCAGGCCTTCCGGGACAGGGGGAAGTTCACCCCTCCACTTT. The encoded protein is CASRPSGTGGSSPLHF.

This clonotype was recorded many times. The V call is TRBV7-6, the J call TRBJ1-1; no clear D gene. The CDR3 length is 13 residues. The V gene lost 4 bases and the J gene lost 2 bases, with 8 bases spanning the gap. The germline V gene encodes CDR1 SGHVS and CDR2 FNYEAQ. In DNA form, the CDR3 reads TGTGCCAGCAGCTACGGAACCAACACTGAAGCTTTCTTT. Amino acids: CASSYGTNTEAFF.

This clonotype occurred many times. V usage is TRBV5-1 and J usage is TRBJ2-3; D is perhaps TRBD2 (6 bases). The germline V gene encodes CDR1 SGHRS and CDR2 YFSETQ. CDR3 length equals 13 residues. The V end was cut by 4 bases, the J end by 5 bases, with 11 bases between. Here the CDR3 DNA reads TGCGCCAGCAGCCCCGGGACTGTAGATACGCAGTATTTT. Residues: CASSPGTVDTQYF.

CDR3 sequence (DNA): TGTGCCAGCAGACGACAACACTGCGGCGACACCCCAGCCGATTTGGTCAACTATGGCTACACCTTC. It is translated as CASRRQHCGDTPADLVNYGYTF. The chain joins TRBV14 to TRBJ1-2; D unresolved. This CDR3 contains 22 residues. The germline V gene has CDR1 SGHDN and CDR2 FVKESK. Trimming left V 6 bases short and J 2 bases short, with 37 bases between.